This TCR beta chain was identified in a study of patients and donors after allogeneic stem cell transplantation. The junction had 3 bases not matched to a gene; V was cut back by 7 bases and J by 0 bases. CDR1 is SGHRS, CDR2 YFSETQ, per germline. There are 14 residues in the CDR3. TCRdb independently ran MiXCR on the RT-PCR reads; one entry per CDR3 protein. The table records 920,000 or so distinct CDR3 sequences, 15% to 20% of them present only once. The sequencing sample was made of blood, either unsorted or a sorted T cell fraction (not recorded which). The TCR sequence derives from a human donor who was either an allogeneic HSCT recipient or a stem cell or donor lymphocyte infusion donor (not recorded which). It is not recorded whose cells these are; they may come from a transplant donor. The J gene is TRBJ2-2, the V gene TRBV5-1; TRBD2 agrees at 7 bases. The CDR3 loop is CASLLAANTGELFF. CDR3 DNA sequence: TGCGCCAGCCTGCTAGCGGCGAACACCGGGGAGCTGTTTTTT.